This entry describes one T cell receptor beta chain. The entry originates in a study of blood T cell repertoires in COVID-19. Overall study context: Samples representing acute and convalescent COVID-19 were sourced from the United States, Italy and Spain. The analysed material was cDNA or gDNA that came from T cells, B-cell-depleted T cells, or PBMCs.

Authors' processing steps: Nucleated cell counts were estimated from reference gene primer amplification. Method: immunoSEQ multiplex PCR; TCRdb's copy keeps in-frame clones and lacks some. V and J calls and clone size come straight from that table; D and trimming were deduced from the DNA. The sample consists of about 210,000 clones, around 80% of them appearing once. The CDR3 contains 17 residues. The V segment lost 3 bases and the J segment 0 bases; nucleotides outside the gene matches: 12. Germline lookup yields CDR1 SGDLS and CDR2 YYNGEE. The specimen sequenced was peripheral blood. The sequence derives from a woman aged 40 to 55 with acute or convalescent COVID-19. The chain joins TRBV9 to TRBJ2-7, with 7 bases identical to TRBD1. In DNA form, the CDR3 reads TGTGCCAGCAGCGAACCCGAACAGGGGCCGCACTCCTACGAGCAGTACTTC. Amino acids: CASSEPEQGPHSYEQYF. Filled out from reference TRBV9 and TRBJ2-7, the complete variable domain reads DSGVTQTPKHLITATGQRVTLRCSPRSGDLSVYWYQQSLDQGLQFLIQYYNGEERAKGNILERFSAQQFPDLHSELNLSSLELGDSALYFCASSEPEQGPHSYEQYFGPGTRLTVT.